What follows describes a single TCR beta chain. The data were taken from a study of technical replicates of blood from a handful of donors. Data came from immunoSEQ multiplex PCR; TCRdb stores just in-frame clones and leaves some out. The data contain just over 8,000 clones, about 90% of them singletons. Looked up from germline, CDR1 is SGHAT and CDR2 is FQNNGV. The CDR3 contains 18 residues. V trimming: 4 bases; J trimming: 6 bases; junction bases outside the gene matches: 18. Input material: PBMCs. This rearrangement joins TRBV11-2 to TRBJ2-5; 9 nucleotides line up with TRBD2. The TCR sequence derives from a human donor in good health. CDR3 amino acids: CASSWDQNIAGVRKTQYF. The CDR3, as DNA: TGTGCCAGCAGCTGGGATCAAAATATAGCGGGAGTACGAAAGACCCAGTACTTC.